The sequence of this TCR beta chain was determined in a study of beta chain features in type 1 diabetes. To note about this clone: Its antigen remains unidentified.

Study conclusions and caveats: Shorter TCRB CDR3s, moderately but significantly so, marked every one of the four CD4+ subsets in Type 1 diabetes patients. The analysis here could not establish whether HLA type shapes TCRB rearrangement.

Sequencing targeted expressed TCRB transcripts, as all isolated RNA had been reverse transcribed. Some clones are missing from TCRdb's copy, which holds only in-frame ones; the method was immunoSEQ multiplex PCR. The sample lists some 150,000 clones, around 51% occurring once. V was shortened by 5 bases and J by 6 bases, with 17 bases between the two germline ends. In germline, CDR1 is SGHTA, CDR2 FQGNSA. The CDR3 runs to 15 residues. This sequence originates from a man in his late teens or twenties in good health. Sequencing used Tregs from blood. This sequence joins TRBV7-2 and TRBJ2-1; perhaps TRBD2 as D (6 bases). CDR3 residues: CASSPPWRGSNEQFF. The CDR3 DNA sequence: TGTGCCAGCAGCCCCCCTTGGAGGGGATCCAATGAGCAGTTCTTC.